This passage covers 9 T cell receptor beta chains from one sample sequenced in a study of CD8+CD57+ T cells in acquired aplastic anemia. For sequencing, patients were chosen who had shown expansion of CD8+CD57+ cells by flow cytometry. The template for TCR beta VDJ and CDR3 sequence profiling was genomic DNA. A single record per CDR3 protein comes from TCRdb applying MiXCR to the reads. The table shows about 160,000 distinct CDR3 sequences, with 45% to 50% occurring only once. The sequencing input was sorted CD4+, CD8+, or CD8+CD57+ T cells (not recorded which) from PBMCs. The receptors shown here come from a human donor with aplastic anemia.

This clonotype was counted many times. The chain has TRBV7-3 and TRBJ2-2; 9 bases align to TRBD2. Germline V CDR1 and CDR2: SGHTA, FQGTGA. V lost 5 bases, J lost 4 bases, and 5 bases stayed unmatched. CDR3 length: 15 amino acids. The CDR3 nucleotides are TGTGCCAGCAGCCCCGGGACTAGCAGCACCGGGGAGCTGTTTTTT. Encoded protein: CASSPGTSSTGELFF.

This clonotype was recorded once. The chain couples TRBV15 to TRBJ2-3; TRBD2 matches at 9 bases. Per germline, CDR1 LNHNV and CDR2 YYDKDF (reference sequence). The CDR3 is 15 residues long. V lost 4 bases and J lost 4; bases outside the gene matches: 6. CDR3 loop: CATSTFRGRADTQYF. CDR3 DNA: TGTGCCACCAGCACATTTCGCGGGAGGGCAGATACGCAGTATTTT.

This clonotype has a count of ten or more. The genes are TRBV7-9 and TRBJ1-2; 9 bases fit TRBD1. Germline loops: CDR1 SEHNR, CDR2 FQNEAQ (reference sequence). Germline trimming cut 3 bases from V and 6 bases from J; bases unmatched to any gene: 8. The length of the CDR3 is 15 residues. CDR3 sequence reads: CASSLGQGGGDGYTF. The CDR3 DNA is TGTGCCAGCAGCTTGGGACAGGGCGGAGGAGATGGCTACACCTTC.

The V gene is TRBV3-1, the J gene TRBJ1-1; D is undetermined. Germline assignment: CDR1 LGHDT and CDR2 YNNKEL (reference sequence). The V end lost 1 base, the J end lost 10 bases, and 10 bases lay between the germline ends. The CDR3 consists of 12 residues. CDR3 loop: CASSQVRSGAFF. DNA for the CDR3: TGTGCCAGCAGCCAAGTTCGCTCTGGAGCTTTCTTT.

This clonotype was found once. The J gene is TRBJ2-1, the V gene TRBV29-1; no firm D call. This CDR3 is built from 14 residues. The V and J ends lost 6 bases and 0 bases respectively, with 12 bases between them. From germline, CDR1 is SQVTM and CDR2 ANQGSEA. DNA for the CDR3: TGCAGCGTAGAGGACGGAAGCTCCTACAATGAGCAGTTCTTC. Residues: CSVEDGSSYNEQFF.

The chain is built from TRBV12-3 or TRBV12-4 and TRBJ2-7; TRBD1 might be the D (5 bases). Trimming removed 6 bases from V and 6 bases from J, with 15 bases in between. This CDR3 is 13 amino acids long. Here the CDR3 DNA reads TGTGCCAGCAGGATAGGGAAGGGGTCCGAGCAGTACTTC. This sequence encodes CASRIGKGSEQYF.

This clonotype was counted at least ten times. The gene calls are TRBV29-1 and TRBJ1-3; D unclear. CDR3 length: 14 amino acids. V was pared by 5 bases and J by 0 bases, with 11 bases between. Germline V gene data show CDR1 as SQVTM and CDR2 as ANQGSEA. The CDR3 loop reads CSVLELSSGNTIYF. For the CDR3, the DNA is TGCAGCGTTCTAGAGCTGAGCTCTGGAAACACCATATATTTT.

The chain is built from TRBV15 and TRBJ2-1; no clear D gene. Trimming removed 1 base from V and 5 bases from J, with 3 bases in between. Germline CDR1 is LNHNV and CDR2 is YYDKDF (reference sequence). The CDR3 runs 12 residues. As DNA, the CDR3 is TGTGCCACCAGCAGAGTTAACAATGAGCAGTTCTTC. Protein product: CATSRVNNEQFF.

The table lists this clonotype with many counts. J is TRBJ2-1 and V is TRBV9; TRBD1 matches 12 bases. The V gene's germline CDR1 is SGDLS and CDR2 YYNGEE. The CDR3 sequence is 15 residues long. J was trimmed by 8 bases and V by 4 bases; bases with no gene match: 7. This chain's CDR3 is CASSNRDRGPDEQFF. In DNA form, the CDR3 reads TGTGCCAGCAGCAACCGGGACAGGGGGCCCGATGAGCAGTTCTTC.